This T cell receptor beta chain was recovered during a study of PD-1 blockade in classical Hodgkin lymphoma (dated by TCRdb to 2020 to 2022). A note on the overall study: Nivolumab dosing was 3 mg/kg intravenously every 2 weeks, continuing until either disease progression or unacceptable toxicity. The study used CyTOF and TCR beta sequencing to define a peripheral blood immune signature of response to PD-1 blockade in classical Hodgkin lymphoma. The investigation overall reported the following: Trial patients achieving complete response had baseline diversity similar to newly diagnosed patients, whereas partial responders and progressors had significantly lower diversity. The study was restricted to a single clinical trial cohort, and the causes of repertoire differences, possibly disease activity or prior therapy, were left undefined. Lower diversity was seen in patients whose nivolumab began less than 1 year after ASCT, and these patients were left out of later analyses so that immune reconstitution would not confound the results. CD4+ but not CD8+ TCR diversity rose significantly by C4D1 (p=0.0027 vs p=0.16), most apparent in complete responders (p=0.02). Baseline TCR diversity was reported to be lower in newly diagnosed patients than in healthy donors and to be lower still in relapsed/refractory patients.

Genomic DNA was extracted with the Qiagen DNeasy kit from unsorted PBMCs and from negatively selected CD4+ and CD8+ fractions. TCR beta CDR3 regions were subjected to amplification by immunoSEQ multiplex PCR with primers that anneal to V and J segments. Amplification bias was minimized using a synthetic immune receptor repertoire, and residual bias was removed computationally after sequencing. The study's processing was this. Custom Python scripts were used to quantify repertoire diversity as the Shannon entropy index. Unsorted, CD4+ and CD8+ repertoires were analyzed separately, except for combined analyses in which CD4+ and CD8+ sequences were merged in silico. Clonal expansion was defined as a frequency increase of at least 2-fold after treatment compared with C1D1, and clones undetected at baseline were assigned a pseudocount of 0.5. Singleton clones were defined as clones with 0 or 1 copy at C1D1, and non-singleton clones were defined as clones with 2 or more copies. By matching protein sequences in sorted samples from the same patient, clones expanded in unsorted samples were annotated as CD4+, CD8+ or unknown. Diversity changes from C1D1 to C4D1 were tested in paired samples using Wilcoxon tests. The table was pulled from immuneACCESS by TCRdb, which kept in-frame rearrangements only. Such tables lose some clones; where checked, under half of the loss comes from unresolved V genes, and the rest has no known cause. The V and J calls and clone size come from that table; D and trimming were worked out from the DNA. Across this sample there are approximately 19,000 clones, with about nine tenths seen only once. The biggest ten clones account for less than 5.5% of the sample.

After removal of 6 bases from V and 5 bases from J, the junction retains 11 bases not matched to a gene. The germline V gene supplies CDR1 MDHEN and CDR2 SYDVKM. Reading from cysteine to phenylalanine, the CDR3 counts 16 amino acids. Just the 48-base CDR3 DNA is kept, in frame starting at base 1. The sample's time point label is to be understood as: cycle 4 day 1 (C4D1), after about 6 weeks of nivolumab. Every trial patient had relapsed after autologous stem cell transplantation, and cohorts A, B and C differed in prior brentuximab vedotin exposure. CD8+ T cells were purified from thawed PBMCs by magnetic negative selection with a Miltenyi CD8+ T cell isolation kit. The trial cohort was composed of 56 patients with relapsed/refractory classical Hodgkin lymphoma, for whom complete response, partial response or progressive disease was recorded as best overall response. In the multi-cohort phase II CheckMate 205 trial, trial patients received single-agent nivolumab. Best overall response was determined by an independent review committee according to the 2007 International Working Group response criteria. Trial PBMCs were obtained immediately prior to nivolumab initiation (C1D1) and on therapy at cycle 2 day 1 and cycle 4 day 1. After peripheral blood was drawn into 8 mL Vacutainer Cell Preparation Tubes, PBMCs were isolated by centrifugation and then cryopreserved. Purified CD4+ and CD8+ fractions were generated only in cases for which an additional PBMC sample was available. Magnetically labelled cells were depleted on LS columns in a quadroMACS separator, and the flow-through was collected as the purified fraction.

As regards this clone: Its antigen remains unidentified. Base qualities were left out, and no much larger clone turns up one base away.

Sequenced here: CD8+ T cells from blood, sampled before the fourth cycle of nivolumab. The TCR was taken from a human donor with classical Hodgkin lymphoma. The sequence links TRBV28 to TRBJ2-3, with 10 bases in between that match TRBD2. This receptor carries the CDR3 CASSSILAGVVDTQYF. The DNA reads as follows: TGTGCCAGCAGCTCTATTCTAGCGGGAGTCGTAGATACGCAGTATTTT.